A single T cell receptor (beta chain) is shown here with its context. The same CDR3 also results from other DNA sequences found in this sample. V gave up 8 bases and J gave up 1 base, with 11 bases separating them. The CDR3 loop spans 13 amino acids. Germline CDR1 is MNHEY and CDR2 is SMNVEV (reference sequence). The protocol was immunoSEQ multiplex PCR, while the TCRdb copy is restricted to in-frame clones and leaves out a portion. The sample records about 2.2 million clones, about 93% being singletons. CD45RO negativity and positive selection for CCR7 defined naive CD8 cells, a population that excluded terminally differentiated effector memory CD45RA+ cells. The data were obtained in a study of shared clonotypes between healthy human individuals.

This chain uses TRBV27 with TRBJ1-1; possibly TRBD1 for D (5 bases). This receptor was obtained from a man aged 18 to 35 in good health. Some clones in this sample may be carry-over from other donors' samples. The material sequenced was naive CD8+ T cells from PBMCs. The CDR3 loop is CASRTQGNTEAFF. The CDR3 region has the DNA TGTGCCAGCCGAACGCAGGGGAACACTGAAGCTTTCTTT.